Below, 28 T cell receptor beta chains from the same sample are listed, as sequenced in a study of blood T cell repertoires in COVID-19. Produced via immunoSEQ multiplex PCR; TCRdb's table is partial and in-frame only. The sample shows approximately 500,000 clones, about 89% of them seen only once. Sequences were obtained from peripheral blood. All receptors come from a woman between 45 and 65 years old with COVID-19, enrolled during active disease.

This clone has just one count. The rearrangement links TRBV7-2 to TRBJ2-3, with TRBD2 matching 10 bases. Losses at the gene ends were 6 bases for V and 2 bases for J; bases not matched to a gene: 8. The CDR3 totals 16 residues. Germline CDR1 is SGHTA and CDR2 is FQGNSA. The CDR3 region has the DNA TGTGCCAGCAGTTTTCCCAGCGGGGGGGTCACAGATACGCAGTATTTT. Its protein product is CASSFPSGGVTDTQYF.

This chain connects TRBV16 to TRBJ2-7; 9 bases align to TRBD1. The germline CDR1 and CDR2 sequences are KGHSY and FQNENV. Germline trimming cut 2 bases from V and 5 bases from J; bases unmatched to any gene: 13. The CDR3 has 17 residues. Here the CDR3 DNA reads TGTGCCAGCAGCCAACGGGCCCCGGGACAGGGTAGTAACGAGCAGTACTTC. Translating gives CASSQRAPGQGSNEQYF. The full variable domain, in which reference TRBV16 and TRBJ2-7 provide the parts outside the CDR3, is GEEVAQTPKHLVRGEGQKAKLYCAPIKGHSYVFWYQQVLKNEFKFLISFQNENVFDETGMPKERFSAKCLPNSPCSLEIQATKLEDSAVYFCASSQRAPGQGSNEQYFGPGTRLTVT.

J is TRBJ1-5 and V is TRBV7-9; D is ambiguous. Looked up from germline, CDR1 is SEHNR and CDR2 is FQNEAQ (reference sequence). Trimming stripped 3 bases from V and 2 bases from J, with 5 bases between. The length of the CDR3 is 13 residues. The CDR3 nucleotides read TGTGCCAGCAGCTTTGAGGGCAATCAGCCCCAGCATTTT. It codes for CASSFEGNQPQHF.

V gene TRBV19 combines with J gene TRBJ1-5, with D possibly being TRBD1 (5 bases). The germline V gene encodes CDR1 LNHDA and CDR2 SQIVND (reference sequence). Trimming took off 3 bases at V and 7 bases at J, with 13 bases between the two ends. The CDR3 extends over 14 amino acids. The CDR3 reads CASSMGQVNQPQHF. DNA for the CDR3: TGTGCCAGTAGTATGGGGCAGGTAAACCAGCCCCAGCATTTT.

This chain connects TRBV6-5 to TRBJ1-2; weak D call: TRBD1 (6 bases). This CDR3 is 13 amino acids long. Trimming pared 6 bases from V and 4 bases from J, leaving 12 bases between. CDR1 MNHEY and CDR2 SVGAGI come from the germline V gene. In DNA, the CDR3 is TGTGCCAGCAGACGGGACATTCGCTATGGCTACACCTTC. It is translated as CASRRDIRYGYTF.

The chain combines TRBV9 with TRBJ2-1; 14 nucleotides line up with TRBD2. Germline CDR1 reads SGDLS; CDR2 reads YYNGEE. J was trimmed by 6 bases and V by 2 bases; bases with no gene match: 1. The CDR3 extends over 15 amino acids. The CDR3, as DNA: TGTGCCAGCAGCGTGACTAGCGGGGGGGCCAATGAGCAGTTCTTC. This gives the protein CASSVTSGGANEQFF.

This chain connects TRBV5-5 to TRBJ2-6; TRBD1 matches 7 bases. Germline V gives CDR1 SGHKS, CDR2 YYEKEE (reference sequence). CDR3 length: 18 residues. V dropped 3 bases and J dropped 0; count of bases not matched to a gene: 9. The CDR3 DNA sequence: TGTGCCAGCAGCTCCTCCGGACAGGATCTCTCTGGGGCCAACGTCCTGACTTTC. Translated: CASSSSGQDLSGANVLTF.

This clone was observed a few times. The chain has TRBV3-1 (or the pseudogene TRBV3-2) and TRBJ2-3; D might be TRBD2 (5 bases). Trimming removed 1 base from V and 1 base from J, with 15 bases in between. Germline values: CDR1 LGHDT, CDR2 YNNKEL (reference sequence). The CDR3 is 17 residues long. CDR3 in DNA: TGTGCCAGCAGCCAAGGGACGAGTCGGGGAGGCACAGATACGCAGTATTTT. Its translation: CASSQGTSRGGTDTQYF.

The gene calls are TRBV5-1 and TRBJ2-7, with 10 bases matching TRBD1. This CDR3 has 17 amino acids. V was pared by 3 bases and J by 0 bases, with 9 bases of the junction left unmatched. The germline gives CDR1 SGHRS, CDR2 YFSETQ. CDR3 residues: CASSSPLGTGDSYEQYF. CDR3 DNA sequence: TGCGCCAGCAGCTCGCCCTTAGGGACAGGGGACTCCTACGAGCAGTACTTC.

This clone was found a few times. The chain employs TRBV7-8 and TRBJ1-5, with D uncertain. The ends were cut back, 3 bases at V and 5 bases at J, with 17 bases in the middle. CDR3 length: 16 amino acids. Germline V gives CDR1 SGHVS, CDR2 FQNEAQ. CDR3 nucleotides: TGTGCCAGCAGCTTTATGGATCCTGGTCGGGATCAGCCCCAGCATTTT. Translation: CASSFMDPGRDQPQHF.

The chain has TRBV12-3 or TRBV12-4 and TRBJ2-2; 8 bases match TRBD1. This CDR3 comprises 13 residues. The trim removed 8 bases at V and 4 bases at J, leaving 3 bases unmatched. CDR3 bases: TGTGCCAGCGACAGGGGTCCCACCGGGGAGCTGTTTTTT. Protein sequence: CASDRGPTGELFF.

This chain links TRBV5-1 with TRBJ2-7; weak D call: TRBD2 (5 bases). The V and J ends lost 4 bases and 2 bases respectively, with 10 bases between them. The CDR3 covers 13 residues. Germline V lookup: CDR1 SGHRS, CDR2 YFSETQ. For the CDR3, the DNA is TGCGCCAGCAGCCCTGACTATACCTACGAGCAGTACTTC. It yields the protein CASSPDYTYEQYF.

The chain is built from TRBV13 and TRBJ2-2; TRBD1 matches at 8 bases. CDR1 PRHDT and CDR2 FYEKMQ come from the germline V gene (reference sequence). Trimming took 5 bases from V and 2 from J; bases not matched to a gene: 4. The CDR3 length is 15 residues. CDR3 loop: CASSGTGYNTGELFF. CDR3 nucleotides: TGTGCCAGCAGCGGGACAGGTTACAACACCGGGGAGCTGTTTTTT.

This chain joins TRBV7-2 and TRBJ1-2, with TRBD1 identical over 7 bases. Germline CDR1 reads SGHTA; CDR2 reads FQGNSA. V lost 2 bases, J lost 4 bases, and 7 bases stayed unmatched. The CDR3 spans 15 residues. The CDR3 spells CASSLSPGQTYGYTF. DNA of the CDR3: TGTGCCAGCAGCTTATCCCCGGGACAGACCTATGGCTACACCTTC.

J is TRBJ2-7 and V is TRBV10-1; 10 bases are a match to TRBD1. Germline assignment: CDR1 WNHNN and CDR2 SYGVQD (reference sequence). The J segment lost 6 bases and the V segment lost 5 bases, leaving 4 bases of the junction unmatched. This CDR3 contains 13 residues. CDR3 residues: CASSLTGGGEQYF. CDR3 DNA: TGCGCCAGCAGTCTGACAGGGGGCGGCGAGCAGTACTTC.

The chain links TRBV29-1 to TRBJ2-7; D is ambiguous. CDR1 SQVTM and CDR2 ANQGSEA come from the germline V gene. V lost 4 bases and J 1 base, leaving 14 bases between the germline ends. The CDR3 extends over 14 amino acids. CDR3 DNA: TGCAGCGTTGGGGCCCCGTGGTTATCCTACGAGCAGTACTTC. Its translation is CSVGAPWLSYEQYF.

The chain uses TRBV12-5 and TRBJ2-5; 9 bases agree with TRBD1. The CDR3 has 14 amino acids. The trim removed 4 bases at V and 6 bases at J, leaving 6 bases unmatched. CDR1 is LGHNT and CDR2 is FRNRAP in the germline V gene. The CDR3 DNA reads TGTGCTAGTGGTTCAGGGACAGGGTTACAGACCCAGTACTTC. Translation: CASGSGTGLQTQYF.

The sample holds one count of this clone. V and J are TRBV24-1 and TRBJ2-1; TRBD1 aligns across 9 bases. CDR3 length equals 14 residues. With 0 bases clipped from V and 7 bases from J, the junction kept 0 bases outside the gene matches. Germline loops: CDR1 KGHDR, CDR2 SFDVKD. The CDR3 protein is CATSDLGTGNEQFF. The CDR3 nucleotides are TGTGCCACCAGTGATTTGGGGACAGGGAATGAGCAGTTCTTC.

The V and J genes are TRBV19 and TRBJ2-7; 10 bases agree with TRBD1. The CDR3 runs 14 residues. CDR1 LNHDA and CDR2 SQIVND come from the germline V gene (reference sequence). The J segment lost 5 bases and the V segment lost 8 bases, leaving 9 bases of the junction unmatched. CDR3 nucleotide sequence: TGTGCCAGTTCAGGGACAGGGGTATCCCACGAGCAGTACTTC. This sequence encodes CASSGTGVSHEQYF.

This chain uses TRBV29-1 with TRBJ1-1, with D perhaps TRBD1 (5 bases). The ends were cut back, 4 bases at V and 5 bases at J, with 14 bases in the middle. CDR1 is SQVTM and CDR2 is ANQGSEA in the germline V gene. There are 13 residues in the CDR3. CDR3 DNA: TGCAGCGTTGCAGGGCTGTCGCAAACTGAAGCTTTCTTT. Its protein is CSVAGLSQTEAFF. Full variable domain (missing parts from reference TRBV29-1 and TRBJ1-1): SAVISQKPSRDICQRGTSLTIQCQVDSQVTMMFWYRQQPGQSLTLIATANQGSEATYESGFVIDKFPISRPNLTFSTLTVSNMSPEDSSIYLCSVAGLSQTEAFFGQGTRLTVV.

The V call is TRBV6-1, the J call TRBJ2-7; the match to TRBD2 covers 11 bases. V gave up 0 bases and J gave up 0 bases; unmatched junction bases: 4. Germline loops: CDR1 MNHNS, CDR2 SASEGT. There are 17 residues in the CDR3. CDR3 DNA sequence: TGTGCCAGCAGTGAAGCCCATACTAGCGGGGGCTCCTACGAGCAGTACTTC. Amino acids: CASSEAHTSGGSYEQYF.

The gene calls are TRBV14 and TRBJ2-7; D gene ambiguous. This CDR3 has 13 residues. Trimming cost V 2 bases and J 3 bases, with 8 bases left between them. Looked up from germline, CDR1 is SGHDN and CDR2 is FVKESK. Here the CDR3 reads CASSQTDNYEQYF. The CDR3 coding sequence is TGTGCCAGCAGCCAAACTGACAACTACGAGCAGTACTTC.

This clone was seen more than once but under ten times. Within the sample, other DNA sequences also encode this same CDR3. This chain links TRBV12-3 or TRBV12-4 with TRBJ2-3, with TRBD1 as a possible D gene (5 bases). CDR3 length: 13 amino acids. Trimming stripped 6 bases from V and 0 bases from J, with 7 bases between. In DNA, the CDR3 is TGTGCCAGCAGGGCAGGGAGCACAGATACGCAGTATTTT. Translation gives CASRAGSTDTQYF.

Turning to this clone: An end of the junction differs from the germline gene, which may be a read error. The chain recombines TRBV27 with TRBJ2-3, with 8 bases matching TRBD2. This CDR3 is built from 16 residues. Germline CDR1 is MNHEY and CDR2 is SMNVEV (reference sequence). CDR3 region: CASTLNSGGAGDTQYF. Written as DNA, the CDR3 is TGTGCCAGCACTTTAAATTCCGGGGGGGCGGGAGATACGCAGTATTTT.

As for this clone: Other DNA variants within this sample encode the same CDR3. The rearrangement joins TRBV24-1 to TRBJ2-1; 8 bases are shared with TRBD2. The V and J ends lost 2 bases and 3 bases, in that order; junction bases with no gene match: 2. The CDR3 is made up of 15 amino acids. CDR1 and CDR2 (germline): KGHDR, SFDVKD. CDR3 region: CATSDWAGGYNEQFF. DNA of the CDR3: TGTGCCACCAGTGATTGGGCGGGGGGCTACAATGAGCAGTTCTTC.

The chain links TRBV11-2 to TRBJ2-6; D is uncertain. CDR1 and CDR2 (germline): SGHAT, FQNNGV. There are 16 residues in the CDR3. V dropped 3 bases and J dropped 0 bases, with 9 bases sitting between them. This chain's CDR3 is CASSFGVYSGANVLTF. For the CDR3, the DNA is TGTGCCAGCAGCTTTGGAGTTTACTCTGGGGCCAACGTCCTGACTTTC.

The chain is built from TRBV24-1 and TRBJ2-3; 9 bases are a match to TRBD2. J gave up 2 bases and V 1 base, and 6 bases lay outside the gene matches. The CDR3 has 17 residues. Per the germline V gene, CDR1 is KGHDR and CDR2 is SFDVKD. The CDR3 loop is CATSDLDAGGDTDTQYF. CDR3 DNA sequence: TGTGCCACCAGTGATTTAGACGCGGGGGGGGACACAGATACGCAGTATTTT.

This sequence joins TRBV2 and TRBJ1-4; D uncertain. The V end lost 7 bases, the J end lost 8 bases, and 14 bases lay between the germline ends. Germline V lookup: CDR1 SNHLY, CDR2 FYNNEI. CDR3 length: 13 amino acids. CDR3 bases: TGTGCCAGCAAAGTCCGGGAGAACGAAAAACTGTTTTTT. Translating it yields CASKVRENEKLFF.